This TCR beta chain was sequenced during a study of blood T cells in healthy people across ages. Study as a whole: With template switching, about one barcoded beta molecule was captured per two T cells.

This CDR3 has 13 amino acids. V lost 3 bases and J lost 3, with 8 bases in between. Germline loops: CDR1 ENHRY, CDR2 SYGVKD. General study results and limits: Naive T cell percentage by flow cytometry tracked strongly with beta diversity. Higher diversity, along with more naive CD4+ cells, distinguished long-lived donors from aged donors. Diversity of TCR beta per million T cells declined in a roughly linear way with age.

Note on this clonotype: Its antigen is still unknown.

For the second PCR, which ran for 7 to 11 cycles, a sample-barcoded 5' primer and a J-beta primer mix were used. TCRdb passed the 5' RACE reads through MiXCR, listing each CDR3 protein once. The sample holds roughly 730,000 distinct CDR3 sequences, roughly 50% seen once. The origin of this receptor is a man aged 35-49 years in good health. Sample: blood. The rearrangement uses TRBV10-3 and TRBJ2-5; D is unresolved. The CDR3 DNA sequence: TGTGCCATCAGTGATGTGGTGGAAGAGACCCAGTACTTC. Residues: CAISDVVEETQYF.